The present T cell receptor (beta chain) was sequenced within a study of T cells in tuberculosis. Sequencing was performed with immunoSEQ multiplex PCR; in TCRdb, only in-frame clones are kept and a portion is missing. Among tens of thousands of clones, 70% to 90% were seen once, and the ten largest hold roughly 5%. V trimming: 6 bases; J trimming: 4 bases; junction bases outside the gene matches: 2. This CDR3 comprises 13 residues. The germline CDR1 and CDR2 sequences are LGHNT and FRNRAP. The time point is: new active TB diagnosis, blood taken before or within 7 days of starting treatment. Positive smear microscopy and/or M. tuberculosis culture confirmed active disease.

This specimen was PBMCs, taken at tuberculosis diagnosis. The clonotype was recovered from an adult with tuberculosis. The gene calls are TRBV12-5 and TRBJ2-2; 7 positions match TRBD1. CDR3 sequence reads: CASGQGITGELFF. CDR3 nucleotide sequence: TGTGCTAGTGGACAGGGGATCACCGGGGAGCTGTTTTTT. The complete variable domain, with remaining parts taken from reference TRBV12-5 and TRBJ2-2, reads DARVTQTPRHKVTEMGQEVTMRCQPILGHNTVFWYRQTMMQGLELLAYFRNRAPLDDSGMPKDRFSAEMPDATLATLKIQPSEPRDSAVYFCASGQGITGELFFGEGSRLTVL.